This entry describes one T cell receptor beta chain. As originally analysed: Amplification of reference gene primers was used by the study to estimate nucleated cell counts. Only in-frame clones appear in the TCRdb table, and some are missing; sequencing was by immunoSEQ multiplex PCR. That table supplies the V and J calls and clone size; D and trimming were determined from the DNA. This table has fewer than 250,000 clones, around 84% appearing once. The data originate from a study of blood T cell repertoires in COVID-19. Study as a whole: The origin of the acute and convalescent COVID-19 samples was the United States, Italy and Spain. Sources were T cells, B-cell-depleted T cells, or PBMCs; the material itself was cDNA or gDNA.

This receptor was obtained from a man aged 45 to 65 with COVID-19, enrolled during active disease. The sequenced sample was peripheral blood.

In nucleotides, the CDR3 is TGTGCCAGCAGTTTATCGTCGGGTGATCAGCCCCAGCATTTT. It translates to CASSLSSGDQPQHF. V is TRBV27 and J is TRBJ1-5, with D hard to call. V was shortened by 0 bases and J by 5 bases, with 8 bases between the two germline ends. Germline V CDR1 and CDR2: MNHEY, SMNVEV (reference sequence). CDR3 length: 14 residues.